Shown below are 30 T cell receptor beta chains from a single sample sequenced in a study of T cell repertoires in cytomegalovirus infection. Antigen specificity for these receptors is unknown. In TCRdb, the reads were re-called with MiXCR into one record per CDR3 protein. This table holds roughly 990,000 distinct CDR3 sequences, 30% to 40% found once. Sequencing used cultured CD8+ T cells from PBMCs, obtained from culture after CMV antigen stimulation. These receptors were taken from a human donor in good health (CMV status not recorded). Some clones in this sample may be carry-over from other donors' samples.

This clonotype showed up just a few times. The rearrangement uses TRBV4-1 and TRBJ2-1; 7 positions agree with TRBD1. The ends lost 3 bases at V and 4 bases at J; junction bases unmatched: 6. The length of the CDR3 is 15 residues. Germline CDR1 and CDR2: MGHRA and YSYEKL. CDR3 in amino acids: CASSQTEGAYNEQFF. Here the CDR3 DNA reads TGCGCCAGCAGCCAGACTGAGGGGGCGTACAATGAGCAGTTCTTC.

This clonotype occurred many times. This chain uses TRBV7-2 with TRBJ1-6, with D possibly TRBD1 on 6 matching bases. The CDR3 is 15 residues long. The V and J ends lost 1 base and 7 bases respectively, with 11 bases between them. The germline CDR1 and CDR2 sequences are SGHTA and FQGNSA. In nucleotides, the CDR3 is TGTGCCAGCAGCTTAGAAAGACAGGAGAATTCACCCCTCCACTTT. This codes for CASSLERQENSPLHF.

This clonotype occurred once. This rearrangement joins TRBV4-3 to TRBJ2-2; 8 nucleotides agree with TRBD1. CDR1 is LGHNA and CDR2 is YSLEER in the germline V gene. After removal of 0 bases from V and 6 bases from J, the junction contained 6 bases not matched to a gene. CDR3 length equals 16 residues. The CDR3 DNA sequence: TGCGCCAGCAGCCAAGAAGGAGGACAGGGCGCCGGGGAGCTGTTTTTT. Translation: CASSQEGGQGAGELFF.

This clonotype was seen more than once but under ten times. The chain recombines TRBV7-9 with TRBJ2-2, with TRBD1 matching over 8 bases. The CDR3 totals 16 residues. The germline CDR1 and CDR2 sequences are SEHNR and FQNEAQ (reference sequence). V was pared by 6 bases and J by 4 bases, with 10 bases of the junction left unmatched. CDR3 protein: CASSPYRQGSTGELFF. CDR3 nucleotides: TGTGCCAGCAGTCCCTACCGACAGGGGTCCACCGGGGAGCTGTTTTTT.

This clonotype was recorded at least ten times. This chain links TRBV7-2 with TRBJ2-7; D unresolved. The length of the CDR3 is 14 residues. V gave up 3 bases and J gave up 1 base, with 10 bases separating them. Germline lookup yields CDR1 SGHTA and CDR2 FQGNSA. CDR3 protein: CASSFGWDSYEQYF. The CDR3 region has the DNA TGTGCCAGCAGCTTCGGGTGGGATTCCTACGAGCAGTACTTC.

This clonotype was counted between two and nine times. The chain is built from TRBV5-1 and TRBJ2-7; unclear D gene. V dropped 5 bases and J dropped 3 bases, with 15 bases sitting between them. CDR1 is SGHRS and CDR2 is YFSETQ in the germline V gene. The CDR3 covers 14 residues. The CDR3 nucleotides are TGCGCCAGCAGACCTTGGGCAGAGGACTACGAGCAGTACGTC. It yields the protein CASRPWAEDYEQYV.

This clonotype was seen more than once but under ten times. The chain is built from TRBV6-5 and TRBJ1-2; D remains ambiguous. CDR3 length: 12 residues. V gave up 0 bases and J gave up 7 bases, with 6 bases separating them. Germline assignment: CDR1 MNHEY and CDR2 SVGAGI. In nucleotides, the CDR3 is TGTGCCAGCAGTTACTCCGGCCGTGGCTACACCTTC. It is translated as CASSYSGRGYTF.

The V call is TRBV7-6, the J call TRBJ1-2, with D hard to call. Germline CDR1 is SGHVS and CDR2 is FNYEAQ. CDR3 length: 13 amino acids. Trimming stripped 5 bases from V and 4 bases from J, with 11 bases between. The chain's CDR3 is CASSELPIYGYTF. CDR3 sequence (DNA): TGTGCCAGCAGCGAGCTACCTATCTATGGCTACACCTTC.

J is TRBJ2-1 and V is TRBV27; possibly TRBD2 for D (6 bases). Germline V gene sequence: CDR1 MNHEY, CDR2 SMNVEV (reference sequence). V dropped 3 bases and J dropped 9 bases, with 15 bases sitting between them. The CDR3 extends over 14 amino acids. The CDR3 reads CASSFGTGGGEQFF. In DNA form, the CDR3 reads TGTGCCAGCAGTTTTGGGACCGGGGGTGGTGAGCAGTTCTTC.

In this sample, this clonotype turned up a few times. The genes are TRBV7-9 and TRBJ2-1; D unresolved. Looked up from germline, CDR1 is SEHNR and CDR2 is FQNEAQ (reference sequence). The CDR3 has 16 amino acids. Trimming took off 5 bases at V and 6 bases at J, with 20 bases between the two ends. The CDR3 sequence: CASSGPWSGKPNEQFF. The CDR3 coding sequence is TGTGCCAGCAGCGGCCCGTGGTCTGGGAAGCCCAATGAGCAGTTCTTC.

This clonotype was detected many times. This chain joins TRBV7-6 and TRBJ2-1; 13 bases match TRBD2. CDR3 size: 19 residues. V shed 6 bases, J shed 0 bases, and the junction held 11 bases outside the gene matches. Germline assignment: CDR1 SGHVS and CDR2 FNYEAQ. CDR3 sequence: CASRLKSGLAGSSYNEQFF. Here the CDR3 DNA reads TGTGCCAGCAGGTTAAAATCGGGACTAGCGGGGAGCTCCTACAATGAGCAGTTCTTC.

This clonotype was seen a few times. The chain couples TRBV29-1 to TRBJ2-2, with a possible D match to TRBD2 (5 bases). The CDR3 covers 12 residues. From germline, CDR1 is SQVTM and CDR2 ANQGSEA. With 4 bases removed from V and 3 bases from J, the gap between germline ends came to 6 bases. CDR3 protein: CSVVDYTGELFF. Here the CDR3 DNA reads TGCAGCGTTGTGGACTACACCGGGGAGCTGTTTTTT.

This clonotype was found many times. This sequence joins TRBV7-2 and TRBJ2-1, with D possibly being TRBD2 (5 bases). Germline V CDR1 and CDR2: SGHTA, FQGNSA. This CDR3 is built from 16 residues. The V gene lost 5 bases and the J gene lost 9 bases, with 23 bases spanning the gap. In nucleotides, the CDR3 is TGTGCCAGCAGCCGAGGGATGTCGCTAGCTGGCGTTGAGCAGTTCTTC. Protein product: CASSRGMSLAGVEQFF.

V and J are TRBV6-2 or TRBV6-3 and TRBJ2-7; the match to TRBD1 covers 10 bases. CDR3 length: 16 residues. V lost 0 bases, J lost 3 bases, and 5 bases stayed unmatched. Germline CDR1 and CDR2: MNHEY and SVGEGT. DNA for the CDR3: TGTGCCAGCAGTTACTCGAAAAGGACAGGGGGCTACGAGCAGTACGTC. It is translated as CASSYSKRTGGYEQYV.

This clonotype was counted between two and nine times. This chain connects TRBV10-3 to TRBJ2-6, with 7 bases lining up with TRBD1. V lost 4 bases to trimming and J lost 1 base; unmatched junction nucleotides: 7. The CDR3 runs to 17 residues. Per germline, CDR1 ENHRY and CDR2 SYGVKD. CDR3 protein: CAISVEGQLSGANVLTF. In DNA, the CDR3 is TGTGCCATCAGTGTAGAGGGACAGCTATCTGGGGCCAACGTCCTGACTTTC.

This clonotype showed up just a few times. The V gene is TRBV18, the J gene TRBJ1-1; D is possibly TRBD1 (5 bases). CDR3 length: 15 amino acids. Germline CDR1 KGHSH, CDR2 LQKENI. Trimming removed 5 bases at V and 1 base at J, with 14 bases between. The CDR3 coding sequence is TGTGCCAGCTCATTTATGGGACGGACGAACACTGAAGCTTTCTTT. Translating it yields CASSFMGRTNTEAFF.

This clonotype was found a few times. The chain links TRBV9 to TRBJ2-2; D unresolved. Germline V lookup: CDR1 SGDLS, CDR2 YYNGEE. The CDR3 runs to 18 residues. Trimming cost V 7 bases and J 3 bases, with 25 bases left between them. CDR3 nucleotide sequence: TGTGCCAGCCCTCTTAACATAAGACTCGCCCACGACACCGGGGAGCTGTTTTTT. Protein: CASPLNIRLAHDTGELFF.

V usage is TRBV6-6 and J usage is TRBJ2-5; D is perhaps TRBD1 or TRBD2 (5 bases each). The CDR3 is 16 residues long. V was cut by 2 bases and J by 4 bases, with 17 bases left in between. Germline lookup yields CDR1 MNHNY and CDR2 SVGAGI (reference sequence). CDR3 region: CASSYPEMGPIETQYF. The CDR3 DNA is TGTGCCAGCAGTTACCCTGAAATGGGACCCATAGAGACCCAGTACTTC.

This clonotype was seen a handful of times. The chain uses TRBV6-5 and TRBJ1-2; D gene uncertain. CDR3 size: 14 residues. Germline lookup yields CDR1 MNHEY and CDR2 SVGAGI. Trimming removed 5 bases from V and 12 bases from J, with 22 bases in between. The CDR3 loop reads CASSPDGVAWLDTF. CDR3 bases: TGTGCCAGCAGTCCAGACGGAGTCGCATGGCTAGACACCTTC.

This clonotype was seen a single time. The chain uses TRBV5-1 and TRBJ2-3; D call uncertain. Trimming stripped 4 bases from V and 3 bases from J, with 18 bases between. Germline V gene lookup returns CDR1 SGHRS and CDR2 YFSETQ. The CDR3 extends over 16 amino acids. The DNA of the CDR3 is TGCGCCAGCAGCCCCGCCCGTACGAGGAGAACAGATACGCAGTATTTT. It codes for CASSPARTRRTDTQYF.

The DNA of the CDR3 is TGTGCCAGCAGCTTAGGGTCGGGGTATGGCGGCGAGCAGTACTTC. Its protein product is CASSLGSGYGGEQYF. The genes are TRBV7-6 and TRBJ2-7, with TRBD2 as a possible D gene (5 bases). Germline V gene sequence: CDR1 SGHVS, CDR2 FNYEAQ. V lost 1 base, J lost 6 bases, and 16 bases lay in between. The CDR3 is made up of 15 amino acids.

In its sample, this clonotype was seen many times. The J gene is TRBJ1-5, the V gene TRBV7-9; maybe TRBD1 (5 bases). There are 16 residues in the CDR3. Trimming removed 4 bases from V and 4 bases from J, with 17 bases in between. Per germline, CDR1 SEHNR and CDR2 FQNEAQ (reference sequence). DNA for the CDR3: TGTGCCAGCAGCTCTTCGACAGCCCAGGGAAATCAGCCCCAGCATTTT. Protein sequence: CASSSSTAQGNQPQHF. Drawing the rest from reference TRBV7-9 and TRBJ1-5, the complete variable domain is DTGVSQNPRHKITKRGQNVTFRCDPISEHNRLYWYRQTLGQGPEFLTYFQNEAQLEKSRLLSDRFSAERPKGSFSTLEIQRTEQGDSAMYLCASSSSTAQGNQPQHFGDGTRLSIL.

The chain combines TRBV9 with TRBJ1-1; D gene unclear. Between the trimmed V and J ends, which lost 4 bases and 2 bases, there was a span of 15 bases. The CDR3 covers 15 residues. The germline V gene encodes CDR1 SGDLS and CDR2 YYNGEE. CDR3: CASSRGGSQNTEAFF. The CDR3 nucleotides read TGTGCCAGCAGCAGAGGAGGCAGCCAAAACACTGAAGCTTTCTTT.

This clonotype came up a few times. This chain uses TRBV4-1 with TRBJ2-3; D gene unclear. Germline assignment: CDR1 MGHRA and CDR2 YSYEKL. The CDR3 sequence is 15 residues long. Trimming took off 1 base at V and 4 bases at J, with 12 bases between the two ends. The CDR3 DNA follows: TGCGCCAGCAGCCAAGCCCCCACAAGTGCAGATACGCAGTATTTT. Its protein product is CASSQAPTSADTQYF.

The chain employs TRBV7-6 and TRBJ2-4, with 9 bases fitting TRBD2. Germline CDR1 reads SGHVS; CDR2 reads FNYEAQ. Losses at the gene ends were 5 bases for V and 0 bases for J; bases not matched to a gene: 14. This CDR3 is 19 amino acids long. CDR3 in amino acids: CASSPLRRGGALAKNIQYF. CDR3 nucleotide sequence: TGTGCCAGCAGCCCCCTGCGGCGGGGGGGGGCTTTAGCCAAAAACATTCAGTACTTC.

In its sample, this clonotype was seen many times. The V call is TRBV7-2, the J call TRBJ1-4; D is perhaps TRBD1 (6 bases). Per germline, CDR1 SGHTA and CDR2 FQGNSA. Deletions cut 5 bases from V and 6 bases from J, with 16 bases between. The CDR3 is 15 residues long. The CDR3 sequence is CASSPGRGADEKLFF. For the CDR3, the DNA is TGTGCCAGCAGCCCCGGCAGGGGAGCTGATGAAAAACTGTTTTTT.

The chain uses TRBV7-9 and TRBJ2-3; D is ambiguous. Germline loops: CDR1 SEHNR, CDR2 FQNEAQ (reference sequence). The CDR3 is made up of 12 amino acids. V gave up 7 bases and J gave up 0 bases, with 5 bases separating them. In DNA, the CDR3 is TGTGCCAGCAACCCAAGCACAGATACGCAGTATTTT. As protein: CASNPSTDTQYF.

The chain employs TRBV7-9 and TRBJ2-5, with 7 nucleotides matching TRBD2. Trimming took 1 base from V and 9 from J; bases not matched to a gene: 8. In germline, CDR1 is SEHNR, CDR2 FQNEAQ (reference sequence). CDR3 length: 14 residues. The CDR3 region is CASSLVGGRGAQYF. The CDR3, as DNA: TGTGCCAGCAGCTTAGTTGGAGGCCGGGGGGCCCAGTACTTC. The full variable domain, with the rest looked up from reference TRBV7-9 and TRBJ2-5, is DTGVSQNPRHKITKRGQNVTFRCDPISEHNRLYWYRQTLGQGPEFLTYFQNEAQLEKSRLLSDRFSAERPKGSFSTLEIQRTEQGDSAMYLCASSLVGGRGAQYFGPGTRLLVL.

The chain recombines TRBV3-1 with TRBJ2-5; 11 positions agree with TRBD2. Germline CDR1 LGHDT, CDR2 YNNKEL (reference sequence). The CDR3 extends over 16 amino acids. After removal of 2 bases from V and 0 bases from J, the junction contained 2 bases not matched to a gene. The CDR3 here is CASSQLLAGDQETQYF. In DNA form, the CDR3 reads TGTGCCAGCAGCCAATTACTAGCGGGGGACCAAGAGACCCAGTACTTC.

This clonotype was observed many times. V and J are TRBV11-2 and TRBJ2-7; D gene uncertain. V gave up 6 bases and J gave up 4 bases, with 13 bases separating them. Germline CDR1 reads SGHAT; CDR2 reads FQNNGV. The CDR3 runs to 13 residues. The CDR3 bases are TGTGCCAGCAGTGGAGTGGTGTTATACGAGCAGTACTTC. This encodes CASSGVVLYEQYF.